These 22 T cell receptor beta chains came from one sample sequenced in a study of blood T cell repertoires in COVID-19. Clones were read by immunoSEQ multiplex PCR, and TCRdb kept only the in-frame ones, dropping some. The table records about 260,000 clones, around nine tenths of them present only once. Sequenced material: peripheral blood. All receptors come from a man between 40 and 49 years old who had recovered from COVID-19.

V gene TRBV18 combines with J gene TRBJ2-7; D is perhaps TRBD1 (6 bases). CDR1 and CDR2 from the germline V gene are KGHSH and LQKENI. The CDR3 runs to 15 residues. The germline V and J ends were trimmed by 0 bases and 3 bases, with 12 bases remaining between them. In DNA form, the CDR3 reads TGTGCCAGCTCACCACCGGGGGCCCCCAGCTACGAGCAGTACTTC. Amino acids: CASSPPGAPSYEQYF.

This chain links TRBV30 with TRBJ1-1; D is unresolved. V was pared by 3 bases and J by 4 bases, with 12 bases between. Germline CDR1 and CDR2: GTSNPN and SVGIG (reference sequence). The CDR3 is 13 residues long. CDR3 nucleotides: TGTGCCTGGAGCCTAACGGTTGGCACTGAAGCTTTCTTT. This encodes CAWSLTVGTEAFF.

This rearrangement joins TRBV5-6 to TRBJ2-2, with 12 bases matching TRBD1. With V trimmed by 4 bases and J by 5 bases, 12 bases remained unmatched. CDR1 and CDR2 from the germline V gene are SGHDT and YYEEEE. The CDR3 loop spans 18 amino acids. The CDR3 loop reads CASSPEGQGARWTGELFF. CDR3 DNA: TGTGCCAGCAGCCCCGAGGGACAGGGGGCCAGGTGGACCGGGGAGCTGTTTTTT.

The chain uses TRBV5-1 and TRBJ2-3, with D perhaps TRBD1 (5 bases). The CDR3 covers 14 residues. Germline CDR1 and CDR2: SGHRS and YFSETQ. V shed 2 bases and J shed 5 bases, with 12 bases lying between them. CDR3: CASSFQRQGDTQYF. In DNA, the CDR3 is TGCGCCAGCAGCTTCCAGCGTCAGGGAGATACGCAGTATTTT.

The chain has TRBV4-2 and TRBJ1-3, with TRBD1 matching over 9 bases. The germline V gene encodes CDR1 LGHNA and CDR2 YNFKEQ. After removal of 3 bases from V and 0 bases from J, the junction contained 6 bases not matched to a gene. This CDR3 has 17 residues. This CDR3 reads CASSQNTGGVSGNTIYF. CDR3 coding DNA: TGTGCCAGCAGCCAGAATACAGGGGGCGTCTCTGGAAACACCATATATTTT.

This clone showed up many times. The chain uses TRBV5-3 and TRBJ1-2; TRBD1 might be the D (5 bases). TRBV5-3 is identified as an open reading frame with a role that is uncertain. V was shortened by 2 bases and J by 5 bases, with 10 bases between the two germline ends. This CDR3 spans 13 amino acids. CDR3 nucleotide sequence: TGTGCCAGAAGCTTAAGGGGTGGTTATGGCTACACCTTC. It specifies CARSLRGGYGYTF.

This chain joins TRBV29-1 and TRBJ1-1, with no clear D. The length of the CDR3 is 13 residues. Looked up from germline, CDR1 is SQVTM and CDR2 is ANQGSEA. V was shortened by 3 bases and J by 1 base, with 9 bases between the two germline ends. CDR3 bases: TGCAGCGTTGAGAGAATCTCGAACACTGAAGCTTTCTTT. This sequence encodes CSVERISNTEAFF.

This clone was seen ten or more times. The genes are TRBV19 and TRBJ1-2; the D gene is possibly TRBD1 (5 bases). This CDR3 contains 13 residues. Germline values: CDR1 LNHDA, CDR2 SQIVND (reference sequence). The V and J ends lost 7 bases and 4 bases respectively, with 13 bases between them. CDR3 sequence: CASTQQVGYGYTF. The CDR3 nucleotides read TGTGCCAGTACCCAACAGGTTGGCTATGGCTACACCTTC. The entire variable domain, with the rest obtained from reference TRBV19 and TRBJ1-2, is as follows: DGGITQSPKYLFRKEGQNVTLSCEQNLNHDAMYWYRQDPGQGLRLIYYSQIVNDFQKGDIAEGYSVSREKKESFPLTVTSAQKNPTAFYLCASTQQVGYGYTFGSGTRLTVV.

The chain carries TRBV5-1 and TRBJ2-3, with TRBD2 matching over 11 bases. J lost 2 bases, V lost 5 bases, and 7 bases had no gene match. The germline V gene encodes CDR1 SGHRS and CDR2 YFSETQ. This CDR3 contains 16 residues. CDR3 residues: CASRGGLAAFTDTQYF. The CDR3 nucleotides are TGCGCCAGCAGGGGGGGACTAGCGGCGTTCACAGATACGCAGTATTTT.

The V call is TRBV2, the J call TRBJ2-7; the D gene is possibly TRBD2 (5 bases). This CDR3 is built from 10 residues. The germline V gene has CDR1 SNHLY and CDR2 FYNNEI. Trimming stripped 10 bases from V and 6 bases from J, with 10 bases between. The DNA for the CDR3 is TGTGCCACTTCGGGATCCGAGCAGTACTTC. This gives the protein CATSGSEQYF. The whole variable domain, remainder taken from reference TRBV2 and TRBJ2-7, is EPEVTQTPSHQVTQMGQEVILRCVPISNHLYFYWYRQILGQKVEFLVSFYNNEISEKSEIFDDQFSVERPDGSNFTLKIRSTKLEDSAMYFCATSGSEQYFGPGTRLTVT.

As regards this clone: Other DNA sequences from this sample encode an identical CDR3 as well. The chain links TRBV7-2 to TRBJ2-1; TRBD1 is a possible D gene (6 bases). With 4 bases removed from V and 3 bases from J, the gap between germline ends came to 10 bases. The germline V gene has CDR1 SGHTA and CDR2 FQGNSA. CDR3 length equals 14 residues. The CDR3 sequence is CASSSIRGYNEQFF. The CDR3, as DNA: TGTGCCAGCAGCTCTATCAGGGGCTACAATGAGCAGTTCTTC.

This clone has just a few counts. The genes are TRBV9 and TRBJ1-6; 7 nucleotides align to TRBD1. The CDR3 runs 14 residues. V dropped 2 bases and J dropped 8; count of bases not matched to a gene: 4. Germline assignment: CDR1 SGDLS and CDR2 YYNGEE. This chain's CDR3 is CASSVTGFDSPLHF. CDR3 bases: TGTGCCAGCAGCGTGACAGGGTTTGATTCACCCCTCCACTTT.

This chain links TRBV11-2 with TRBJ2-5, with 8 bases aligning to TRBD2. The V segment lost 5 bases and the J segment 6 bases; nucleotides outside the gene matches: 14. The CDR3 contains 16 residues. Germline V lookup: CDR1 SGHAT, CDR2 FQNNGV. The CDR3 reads CASSPRAGLGLQTQYF. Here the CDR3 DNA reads TGTGCCAGCAGCCCCCGGGCGGGACTAGGATTACAGACCCAGTACTTC.

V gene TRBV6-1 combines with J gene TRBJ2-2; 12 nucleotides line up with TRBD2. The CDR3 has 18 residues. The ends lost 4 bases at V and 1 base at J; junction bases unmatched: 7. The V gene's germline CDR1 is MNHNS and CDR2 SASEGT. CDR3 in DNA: TGTGCCAGCAGTGGAGCTAGCGGGAGGGCCCTGAACACCGGGGAGCTGTTTTTT. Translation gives CASSGASGRALNTGELFF.

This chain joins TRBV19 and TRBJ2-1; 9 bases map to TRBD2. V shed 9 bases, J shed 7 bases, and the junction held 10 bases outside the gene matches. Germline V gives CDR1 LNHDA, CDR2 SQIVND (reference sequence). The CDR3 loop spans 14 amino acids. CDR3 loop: CASGESGGLNEQFF. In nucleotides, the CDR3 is TGTGCCAGCGGAGAGAGCGGGGGGTTAAATGAGCAGTTCTTC.

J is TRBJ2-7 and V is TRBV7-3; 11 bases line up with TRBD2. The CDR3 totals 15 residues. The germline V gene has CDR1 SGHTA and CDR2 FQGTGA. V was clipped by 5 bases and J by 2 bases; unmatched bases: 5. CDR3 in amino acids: CASSRASGGTYEQYF. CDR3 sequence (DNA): TGTGCCAGCAGCCGGGCTAGCGGGGGGACCTACGAGCAGTACTTC.

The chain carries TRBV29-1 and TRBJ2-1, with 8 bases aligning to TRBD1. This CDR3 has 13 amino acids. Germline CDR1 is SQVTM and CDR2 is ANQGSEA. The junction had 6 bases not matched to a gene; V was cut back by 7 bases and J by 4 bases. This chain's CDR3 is CSGRDRTYNEQFF. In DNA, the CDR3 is TGCAGCGGCCGGGACAGGACATACAATGAGCAGTTCTTC.

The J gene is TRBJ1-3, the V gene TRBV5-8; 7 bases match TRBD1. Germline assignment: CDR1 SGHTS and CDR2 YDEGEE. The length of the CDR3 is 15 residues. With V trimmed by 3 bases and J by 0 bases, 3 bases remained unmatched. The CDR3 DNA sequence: TGTGCCAGCAGCTCGACAGGGAGCTCTGGAAACACCATATATTTT. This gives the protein CASSSTGSSGNTIYF. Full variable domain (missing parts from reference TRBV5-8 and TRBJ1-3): EAGVTQSPTHLIKTRGQQATLRCSPISGHTSVYWYQQALGLGLQFLLWYDEGEERNRGNFPPRFSGRQFPNYSSELNVNALELEDSALYLCASSSTGSSGNTIYFGEGSWLTVV.

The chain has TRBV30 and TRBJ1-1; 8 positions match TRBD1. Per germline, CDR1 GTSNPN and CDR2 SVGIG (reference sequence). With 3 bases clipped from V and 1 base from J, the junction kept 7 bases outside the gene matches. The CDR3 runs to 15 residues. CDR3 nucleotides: TGTGCCTGGAGCAAAGGGACAGGCCAGAACACTGAAGCTTTCTTT. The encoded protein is CAWSKGTGQNTEAFF.

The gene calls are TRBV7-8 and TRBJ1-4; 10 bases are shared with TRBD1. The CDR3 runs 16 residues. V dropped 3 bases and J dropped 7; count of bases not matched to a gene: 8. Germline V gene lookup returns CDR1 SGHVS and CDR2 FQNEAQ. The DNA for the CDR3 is TGTGCCAGCAGCTTTGGGTTGACAGGGGGCTTTGAAAAACTGTTTTTT. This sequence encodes CASSFGLTGGFEKLFF.

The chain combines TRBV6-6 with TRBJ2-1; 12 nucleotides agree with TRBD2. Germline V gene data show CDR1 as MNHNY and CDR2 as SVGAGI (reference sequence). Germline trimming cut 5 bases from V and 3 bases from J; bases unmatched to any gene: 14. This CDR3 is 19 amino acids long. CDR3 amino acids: CASSPHGLAGGELYNEQFF. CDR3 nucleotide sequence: TGTGCCAGCAGTCCCCATGGGCTAGCGGGAGGGGAGCTCTACAATGAGCAGTTCTTC.

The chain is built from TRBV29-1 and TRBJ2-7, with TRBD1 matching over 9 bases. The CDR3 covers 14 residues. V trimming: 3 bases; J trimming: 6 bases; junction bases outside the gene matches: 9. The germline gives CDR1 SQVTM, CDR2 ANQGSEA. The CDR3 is CSVDVGQGYSEQYF. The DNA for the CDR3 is TGCAGCGTTGACGTTGGACAGGGGTACTCCGAGCAGTACTTC.